This T cell receptor beta chain was retrieved from a study of T cells in Graves' hyperthyroidism and ophthalmopathy. Not enrolled were patients with uncontrolled infection, other autoimmune disease, pregnancy or lactation. Orbital computed tomography, thyroid ultrasound, serum thyroxine and TRAb, and clinical symptoms together informed the diagnoses. The authors took PBMCs from 7.5 to 10 ml fresh peripheral blood. Researchers took RNA transcripts and amplified the TCR beta CDR3 regions from them. An initial round of RT-PCR targeting the TCR CDR3 relied on the HTBI primer set. TCRdb processed the multiplex PCR reads anew with MiXCR; each CDR3 protein has one entry. The sample has around 400,000 distinct CDR3 sequences; approximately 16% are singletons. Turning to this clonotype: The antigen remains unidentified.

V gave up 3 bases and J gave up 9 bases; unmatched junction bases: 11. The CDR3 is made up of 17 amino acids. The germline V gene encodes CDR1 KGHSH and CDR2 LQKENI. Study-wide points: Progression to ophthalmopathy was predicted a median of approximately 6.4 months early.

The rearrangement links TRBV18 to TRBJ2-1; the match to TRBD2 covers 13 bases. Source material: blood. The sequence came from a woman aged 55-69 years with Graves' ophthalmopathy. The chain's CDR3 is CASSPTTTSGRASEQFF. The CDR3 DNA reads as TGTGCCAGCTCACCGACCACCACTAGCGGGAGGGCCAGTGAGCAGTTCTTC.